This T cell receptor beta chain was sequenced during a study of blood T cell repertoires in COVID-19. The J segment lost 5 bases and the V segment lost 4 bases, leaving 10 bases of the junction unmatched. The CDR3 contains 16 residues. Germline lookup yields CDR1 SGHRS and CDR2 YFSETQ. In the authors' workflow: Quantification of nucleated cells was approximated via reference gene primer amplification. Measured with immunoSEQ multiplex PCR; TCRdb has only the in-frame clones, and not every one. The DNA gave D and trimming, while V, J and clone size come from that table. This sample carries 150,000 to 200,000 clones, around nine tenths of them seen once, and the ten largest clones take approximately 3.3%.

Material: peripheral blood. The TCR comes from a man between 18 and 29 years old with active or convalescent COVID-19. The chain is built from TRBV5-1 and TRBJ2-2; 8 positions match TRBD2. The CDR3 spells CASSPGSRGGTGELFF. The CDR3 nucleotides are TGCGCCAGCAGCCCAGGCTCCCGGGGGGGTACCGGGGAGCTGTTTTTT.